This TCR beta chain was sequenced in a study of glioma-infiltrating T cells. Study details: Presurgical dexamethasone in glioma patients lasted six or fewer days.

Worth noting for this clonotype: Antigen: not known.

Broader study findings: Non-neoplastic patients had below-expected tissue-blood divergence, while all gliomas exceeded expectation. Tissue and blood shared very few CDR3 sequences. A blood CDR3 motif signature was depleted in highly divergent patients.

CDR1 and CDR2 (germline): SGHTA, FQGNSA. This CDR3 comprises 15 residues. Germline trimming cut 6 bases from V and 4 bases from J; bases unmatched to any gene: 6. Using RNA template, CDR3s of TCR alpha and beta were amplified with iRepertoire arm-PCR. MiXCR was run by TCRdb on the multiplex PCR reads, yielding one entry per CDR3 protein. The data contain fewer than 500,000 distinct CDR3 sequences, roughly two fifths of them singletons. The rearrangement uses TRBV7-2 and TRBJ2-1; 10 nucleotides agree with TRBD1. This sequence originates from a human donor with low-grade glioma or glioblastoma, undergoing nonglioma brain surgery, or in good health (not recorded which). Sequencing used glioma tissue, nonneoplastic brain tissue, or PBMCs (not recorded which). CDR3 residues: CASREDRGLYNEQFF. The CDR3, as DNA: TGTGCCAGCAGGGAGGACAGGGGGTTATACAATGAGCAGTTCTTC.